The clone carrying this TCR beta chain was seen just once. These data are taken from a study of blood T cell repertoires in COVID-19. At the level of the study: Specimens from acute and convalescent COVID-19 originated in the United States, Italy and Spain.

Repertoires were generated with immunoSEQ multiplex PCR, while TCRdb's copy carries only in-frame clones and drops some. The sample comprises approximately 120,000 clones, approximately 83% of which are singletons, and around 6.3% rests with the top ten. Unmatched junction bases numbered 1, after V lost 0 bases and J lost 6 bases. CDR3 length equals 15 residues. Germline CDR1 reads SGHNT; CDR2 reads YYREEE (reference sequence). This sequence was found in an elderly man with active or convalescent COVID-19. The chain joins TRBV5-4 to TRBJ2-2; 11 nucleotides align to TRBD2. The sample was peripheral blood. This CDR3 is CASSLASGRSGELFF. CDR3 DNA sequence: TGTGCCAGCAGCTTGGCTAGCGGGAGGTCCGGGGAGCTGTTTTTT.